This T cell receptor (beta chain) originates from a study of OX40 agonist ivuxolimab in advanced cancers. Produced via immunoSEQ multiplex PCR; TCRdb's table is partial and in-frame only. The sample records some 76,000 clones, under 90% being singletons. The CDR3 contains 13 residues. Germline V CDR1 and CDR2: SGHNT, YYREEE (reference sequence). The germline V and J ends were trimmed by 0 bases and 6 bases, with 7 bases remaining between them. Collection of blood occurred at baseline, at cycle 4 day 1, and at cycle 7 day 1. Sample: CD4+ or CD8+ T cells sorted from blood, taken in a trial of the OX40 agonist ivuxolimab. This TCR derives from an adult with an advanced solid tumor such as melanoma, head and neck, liver or kidney cancer. This rearrangement joins TRBV5-4 to TRBJ1-5; TRBD1 might be the D (6 bases). CDR3 DNA sequence: TGTGCCAGCAGCTTGGGGGGGCTTCAGCCCCAGCATTTT. Its protein is CASSLGGLQPQHF. Variable domain in full (rest from reference TRBV5-4 and TRBJ1-5): ETGVTQSPTHLIKTRGQQVTLRCSSQSGHNTVSWYQQALGQGPQFIFQYYREEENGRGNFPPRFSGLQFPNYSSELNVNALELDDSALYLCASSLGGLQPQHFGDGTRLSIL.